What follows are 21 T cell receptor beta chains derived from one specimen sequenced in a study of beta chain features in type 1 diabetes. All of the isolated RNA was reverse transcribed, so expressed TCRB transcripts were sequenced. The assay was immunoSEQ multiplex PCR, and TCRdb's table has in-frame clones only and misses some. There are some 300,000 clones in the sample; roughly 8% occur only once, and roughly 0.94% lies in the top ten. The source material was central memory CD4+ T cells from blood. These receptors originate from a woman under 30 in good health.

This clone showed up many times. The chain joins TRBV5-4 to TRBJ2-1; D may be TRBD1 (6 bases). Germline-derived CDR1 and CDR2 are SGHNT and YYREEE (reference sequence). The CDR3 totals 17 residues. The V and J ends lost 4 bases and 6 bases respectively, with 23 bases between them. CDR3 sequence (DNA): TGTGCCAGCAGCCGAGGACAGCCAGGCTCGGTTACCAATGAGCAGTTCTTC. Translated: CASSRGQPGSVTNEQFF.

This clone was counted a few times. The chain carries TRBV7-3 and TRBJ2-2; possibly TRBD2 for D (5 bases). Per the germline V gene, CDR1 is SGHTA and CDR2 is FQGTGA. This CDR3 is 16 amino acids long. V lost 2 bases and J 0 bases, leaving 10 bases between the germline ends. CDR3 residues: CASSLEGAPNTGELFF. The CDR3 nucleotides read TGTGCCAGCAGCTTAGAGGGAGCACCGAACACCGGGGAGCTGTTTTTT.

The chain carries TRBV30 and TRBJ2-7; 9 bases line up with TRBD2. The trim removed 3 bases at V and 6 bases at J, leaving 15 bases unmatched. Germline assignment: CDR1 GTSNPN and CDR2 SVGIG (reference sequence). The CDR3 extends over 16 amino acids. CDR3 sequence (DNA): TGTGCCTGGAGACCTCCGGGGGGGACTAGCAAACCCGAGCAGTACTTC. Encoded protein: CAWRPPGGTSKPEQYF.

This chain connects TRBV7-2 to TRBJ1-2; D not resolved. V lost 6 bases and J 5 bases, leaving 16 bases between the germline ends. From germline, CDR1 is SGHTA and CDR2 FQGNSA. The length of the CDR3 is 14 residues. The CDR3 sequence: CASSPDGAVYGYTF. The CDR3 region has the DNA TGTGCCAGCAGTCCTGACGGAGCGGTGTATGGCTACACCTTC. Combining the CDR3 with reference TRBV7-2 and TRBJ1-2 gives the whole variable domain GAGVSQSPSNKVTEKGKDVELRCDPISGHTALYWYRQSLGQGLEFLIYFQGNSAPDKSGLPSDRFSAERTGGSVSTLTIQRTQQEDSAVYLCASSPDGAVYGYTFGSGTRLTVV.

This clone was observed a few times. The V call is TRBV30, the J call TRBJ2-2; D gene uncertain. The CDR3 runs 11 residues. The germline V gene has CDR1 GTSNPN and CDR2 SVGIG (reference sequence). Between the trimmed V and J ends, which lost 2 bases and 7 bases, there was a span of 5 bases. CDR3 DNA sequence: TGTGCCTGGAGTTGGGGCGGGGAGCTGTTTTTT. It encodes CAWSWGGELFF.

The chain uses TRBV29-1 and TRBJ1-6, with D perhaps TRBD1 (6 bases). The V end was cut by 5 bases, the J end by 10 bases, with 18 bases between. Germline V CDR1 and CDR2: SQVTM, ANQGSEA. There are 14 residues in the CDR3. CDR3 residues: CSVTLGGGGSPLHF. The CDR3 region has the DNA TGCAGCGTTACATTGGGTGGGGGCGGCTCACCCCTCCACTTT. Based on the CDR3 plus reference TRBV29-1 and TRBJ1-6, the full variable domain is SAVISQKPSRDICQRGTSLTIQCQVDSQVTMMFWYRQQPGQSLTLIATANQGSEATYESGFVIDKFPISRPNLTFSTLTVSNMSPEDSSIYLCSVTLGGGGSPLHFGNGTRLTVT.

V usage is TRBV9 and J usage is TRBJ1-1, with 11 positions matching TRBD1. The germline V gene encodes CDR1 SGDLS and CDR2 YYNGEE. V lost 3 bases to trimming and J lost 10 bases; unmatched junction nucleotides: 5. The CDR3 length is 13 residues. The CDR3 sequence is CASSAGTGGSAFF. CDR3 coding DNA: TGTGCCAGCAGCGCGGGGACAGGGGGTTCAGCTTTCTTT.

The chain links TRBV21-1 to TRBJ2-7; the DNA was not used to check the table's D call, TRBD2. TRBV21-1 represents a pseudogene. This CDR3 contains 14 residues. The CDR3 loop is CASKGTSGVYEQYF. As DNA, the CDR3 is TGTGCCAGCAAGGGGACTAGCGGCGTCTACGAGCAGTACTTC.

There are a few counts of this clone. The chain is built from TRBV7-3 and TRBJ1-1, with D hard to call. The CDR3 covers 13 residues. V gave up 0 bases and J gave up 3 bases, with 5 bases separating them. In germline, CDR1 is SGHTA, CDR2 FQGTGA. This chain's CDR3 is CASSLTGYTEAFF. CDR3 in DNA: TGTGCCAGCAGCTTAACTGGCTACACTGAAGCTTTCTTT.

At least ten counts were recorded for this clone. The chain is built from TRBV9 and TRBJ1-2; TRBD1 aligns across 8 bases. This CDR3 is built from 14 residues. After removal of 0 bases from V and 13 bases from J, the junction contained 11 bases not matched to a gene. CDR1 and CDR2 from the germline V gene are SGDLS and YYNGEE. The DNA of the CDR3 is TGTGCCAGCAGCGTAGAATCGAGACAGGGGCCCGGCACCTTC. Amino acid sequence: CASSVESRQGPGTF.

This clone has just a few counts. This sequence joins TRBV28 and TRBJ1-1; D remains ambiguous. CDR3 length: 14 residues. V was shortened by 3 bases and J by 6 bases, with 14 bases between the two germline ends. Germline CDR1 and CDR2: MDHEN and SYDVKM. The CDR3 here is CASSLGGIVAEAFF. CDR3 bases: TGTGCCAGCAGTTTGGGTGGAATTGTGGCTGAAGCTTTCTTT.

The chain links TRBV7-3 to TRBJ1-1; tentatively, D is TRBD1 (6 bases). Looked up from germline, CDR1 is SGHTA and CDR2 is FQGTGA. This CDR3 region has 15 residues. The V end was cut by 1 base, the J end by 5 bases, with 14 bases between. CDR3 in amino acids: CASSLSPGAMTEAFF. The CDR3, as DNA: TGTGCCAGCAGCTTAAGTCCGGGGGCAATGACTGAAGCTTTCTTT. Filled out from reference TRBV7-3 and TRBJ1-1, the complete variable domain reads GAGVSQTPSNKVTEKGKYVELRCDPISGHTALYWYRQSLGQGPEFLIYFQGTGAADDSGLPNDRFFAVRPEGSVSTLKIQRTERGDSAVYLCASSLSPGAMTEAFFGQGTRLTVV.

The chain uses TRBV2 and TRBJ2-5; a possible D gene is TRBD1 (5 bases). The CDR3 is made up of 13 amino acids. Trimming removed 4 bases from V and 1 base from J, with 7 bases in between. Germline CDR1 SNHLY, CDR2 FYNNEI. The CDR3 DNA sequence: TGTGCCAGCAGTGCCAGGGTCCAAGAGACCCAGTACTTC. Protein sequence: CASSARVQETQYF.

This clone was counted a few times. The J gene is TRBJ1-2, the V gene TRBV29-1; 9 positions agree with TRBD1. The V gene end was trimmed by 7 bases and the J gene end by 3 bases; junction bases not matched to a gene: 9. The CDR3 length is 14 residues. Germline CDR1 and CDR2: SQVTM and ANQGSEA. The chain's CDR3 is CSAAGTGIDYGYTF. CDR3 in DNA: TGCAGCGCCGCTGGGACAGGGATAGACTATGGCTACACCTTC.

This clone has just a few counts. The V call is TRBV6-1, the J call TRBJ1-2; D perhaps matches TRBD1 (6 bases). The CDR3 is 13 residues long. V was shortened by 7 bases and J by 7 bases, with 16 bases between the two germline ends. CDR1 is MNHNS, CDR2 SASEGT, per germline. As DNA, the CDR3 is TGTGCCAGCACATACCGGGACAATAGTGGCTACACCTTC. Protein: CASTYRDNSGYTF.

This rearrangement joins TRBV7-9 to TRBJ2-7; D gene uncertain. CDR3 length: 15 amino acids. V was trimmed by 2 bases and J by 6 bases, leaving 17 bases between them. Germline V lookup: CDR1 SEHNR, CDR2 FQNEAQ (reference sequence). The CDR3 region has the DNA TGTGCCAGCAGCTTAATCGTAGGACCAAGGAGCGAGCAGTACTTC. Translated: CASSLIVGPRSEQYF.

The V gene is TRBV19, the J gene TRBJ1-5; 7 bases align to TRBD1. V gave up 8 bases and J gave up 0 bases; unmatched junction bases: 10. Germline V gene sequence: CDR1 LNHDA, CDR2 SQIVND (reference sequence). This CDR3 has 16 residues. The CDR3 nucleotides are TGTGCCAGTCCGGGACAGTCGCATTATAGCAATCAGCCCCAGCATTTT. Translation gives CASPGQSHYSNQPQHF.

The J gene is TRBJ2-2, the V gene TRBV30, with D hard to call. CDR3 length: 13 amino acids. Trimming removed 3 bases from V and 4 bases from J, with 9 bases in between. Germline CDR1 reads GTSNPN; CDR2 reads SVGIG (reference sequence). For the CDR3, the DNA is TGTGCCTGGAGGCAGGAAATCACCGGGGAGCTGTTTTTT. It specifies CAWRQEITGELFF.

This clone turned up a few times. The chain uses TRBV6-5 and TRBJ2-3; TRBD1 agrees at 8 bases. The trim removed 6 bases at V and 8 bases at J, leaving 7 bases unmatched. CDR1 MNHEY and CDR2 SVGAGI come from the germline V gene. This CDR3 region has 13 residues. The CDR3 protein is CASRSQGGVTQYF. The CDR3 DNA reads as TGTGCCAGCAGGTCACAGGGGGGCGTTACGCAGTATTTT.

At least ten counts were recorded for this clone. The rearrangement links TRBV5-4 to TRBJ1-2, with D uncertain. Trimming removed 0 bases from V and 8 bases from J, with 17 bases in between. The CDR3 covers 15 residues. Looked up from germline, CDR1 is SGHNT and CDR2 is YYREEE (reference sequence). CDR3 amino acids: CASSLGPLSGRGYTF. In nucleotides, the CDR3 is TGTGCCAGCAGCTTGGGGCCCCTAAGTGGGCGCGGCTACACCTTC.

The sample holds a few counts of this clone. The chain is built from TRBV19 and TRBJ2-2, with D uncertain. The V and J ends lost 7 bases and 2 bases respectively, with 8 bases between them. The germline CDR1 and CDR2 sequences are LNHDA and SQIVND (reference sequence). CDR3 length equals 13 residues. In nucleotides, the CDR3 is TGTGCCAGTACTCGCAGTAACACCGGGGAGCTGTTTTTT. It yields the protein CASTRSNTGELFF.